Described below is a single TCR beta chain sequence and its context. Its antigen is not identified. The sample is drawn from a study of OX40 agonist ivuxolimab in advanced cancers. Study-wide context: Patients received ivuxolimab, an agonistic anti-OX40 (CD134) antibody.

Sequenced by immunoSEQ multiplex PCR; TCRdb stores in-frame clones only, minus some. There are nearly 90,000 clones in the sample; more than 75% occur only once, and 1.5% to 2% lies in the top ten. General study points: Specificity for antigen went undetermined in the expanded peripheral T cells. Low normalized clonal expansion also occurred in some nonresponding patients.

V lost 2 bases and J 6 bases, leaving 16 bases between the germline ends. Per the germline V gene, CDR1 is SGHTA and CDR2 is FQGTGA. This CDR3 is built from 15 residues. V gene TRBV7-3 combines with J gene TRBJ2-5, with a tentative D call TRBD1 (6 bases). The clonotype originates from an adult with an advanced solid tumor such as melanoma, head and neck, liver or kidney cancer. Sequencing was performed on CD4+ or CD8+ T cells sorted from blood, taken in a trial of the OX40 agonist ivuxolimab. This CDR3 reads CASSLQSDSGQTQYF. For the CDR3, the DNA is TGTGCCAGCAGCTTACAATCGGACAGCGGACAGACCCAGTACTTC.